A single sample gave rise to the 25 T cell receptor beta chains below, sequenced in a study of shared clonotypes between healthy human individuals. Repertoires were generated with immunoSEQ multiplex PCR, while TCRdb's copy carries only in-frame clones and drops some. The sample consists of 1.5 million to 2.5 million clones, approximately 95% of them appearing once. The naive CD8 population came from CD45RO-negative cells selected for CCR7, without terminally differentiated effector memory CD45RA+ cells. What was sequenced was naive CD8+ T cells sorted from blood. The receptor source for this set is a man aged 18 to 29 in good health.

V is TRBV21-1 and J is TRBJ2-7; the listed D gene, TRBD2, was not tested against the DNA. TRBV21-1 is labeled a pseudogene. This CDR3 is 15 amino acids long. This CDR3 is CASSSQRPRPYEQYF. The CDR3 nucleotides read TGTGCCAGCAGCTCCCAGAGGCCGAGGCCCTACGAGCAGTACTTC.

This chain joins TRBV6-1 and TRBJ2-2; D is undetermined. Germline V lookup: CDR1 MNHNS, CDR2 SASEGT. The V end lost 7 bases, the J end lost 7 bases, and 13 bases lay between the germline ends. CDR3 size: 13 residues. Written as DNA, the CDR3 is TGTGCCAGCACGACGTCATCCGTCGGGGAGCTGTTTTTT. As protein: CASTTSSVGELFF.

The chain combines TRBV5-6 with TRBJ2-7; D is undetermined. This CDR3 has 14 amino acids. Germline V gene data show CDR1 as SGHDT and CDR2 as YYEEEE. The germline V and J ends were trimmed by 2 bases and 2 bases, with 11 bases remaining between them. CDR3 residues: CASSFGGPAYEQYF. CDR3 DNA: TGTGCCAGCAGCTTTGGTGGGCCCGCCTACGAGCAGTACTTC. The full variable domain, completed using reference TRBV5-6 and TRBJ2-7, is DAGVTQSPTHLIKTRGQQVTLRCSPKSGHDTVSWYQQALGQGPQFIFQYYEEEERQRGNFPDRFSGHQFPNYSSELNVNALLLGDSALYLCASSFGGPAYEQYFGPGTRLTVT.

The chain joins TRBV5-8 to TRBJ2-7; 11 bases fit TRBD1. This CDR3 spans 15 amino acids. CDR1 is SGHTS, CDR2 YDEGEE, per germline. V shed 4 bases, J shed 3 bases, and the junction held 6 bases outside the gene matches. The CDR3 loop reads CASSTGQGVGYEQYF. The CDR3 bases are TGTGCCAGCAGCACGGGACAGGGGGTCGGCTACGAGCAGTACTTC.

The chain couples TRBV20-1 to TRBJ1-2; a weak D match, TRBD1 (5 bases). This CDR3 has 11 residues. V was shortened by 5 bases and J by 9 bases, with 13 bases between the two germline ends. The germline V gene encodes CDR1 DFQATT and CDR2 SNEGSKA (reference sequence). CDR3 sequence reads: CSADWDGSYTF. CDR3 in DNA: TGCAGTGCTGACTGGGACGGCAGCTACACCTTC.

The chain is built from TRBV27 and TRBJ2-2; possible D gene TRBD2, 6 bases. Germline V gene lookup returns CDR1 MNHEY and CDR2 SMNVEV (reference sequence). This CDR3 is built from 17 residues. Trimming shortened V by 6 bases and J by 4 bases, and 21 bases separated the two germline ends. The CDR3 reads CASSRRGLKGLTGELFF. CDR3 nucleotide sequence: TGTGCCAGCAGCCGCCGGGGGTTAAAGGGGCTCACCGGGGAGCTGTTTTTT.

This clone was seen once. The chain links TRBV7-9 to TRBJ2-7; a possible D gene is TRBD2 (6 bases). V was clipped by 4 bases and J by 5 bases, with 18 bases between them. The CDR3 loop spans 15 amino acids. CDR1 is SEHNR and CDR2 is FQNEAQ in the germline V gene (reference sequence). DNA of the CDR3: TGTGCCAGCAGCTGGACGGGAGACGGAACTAACGAGCAGTACTTC. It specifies CASSWTGDGTNEQYF.

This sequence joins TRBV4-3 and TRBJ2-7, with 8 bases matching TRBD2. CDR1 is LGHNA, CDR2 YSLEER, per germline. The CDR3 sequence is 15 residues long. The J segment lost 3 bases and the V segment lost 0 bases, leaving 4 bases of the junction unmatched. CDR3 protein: CASSQDRGTSYEQYF. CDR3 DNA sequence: TGCGCCAGCAGCCAAGATCGTGGGACTAGCTACGAGCAGTACTTC.

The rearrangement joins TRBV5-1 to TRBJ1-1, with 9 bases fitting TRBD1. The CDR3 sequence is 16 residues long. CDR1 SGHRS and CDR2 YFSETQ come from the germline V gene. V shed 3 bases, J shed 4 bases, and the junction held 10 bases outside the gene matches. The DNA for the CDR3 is TGCGCCAGCAGCTACCGGACAGGGGAAGGGCGCACTGAAGCTTTCTTT. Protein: CASSYRTGEGRTEAFF.

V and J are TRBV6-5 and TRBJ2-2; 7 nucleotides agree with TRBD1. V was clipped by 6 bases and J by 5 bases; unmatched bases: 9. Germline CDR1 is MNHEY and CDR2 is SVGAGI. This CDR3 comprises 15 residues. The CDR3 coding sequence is TGTGCCAGCAGCGACACGCCAGGGGGAACCGGGGAGCTGTTTTTT. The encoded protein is CASSDTPGGTGELFF.

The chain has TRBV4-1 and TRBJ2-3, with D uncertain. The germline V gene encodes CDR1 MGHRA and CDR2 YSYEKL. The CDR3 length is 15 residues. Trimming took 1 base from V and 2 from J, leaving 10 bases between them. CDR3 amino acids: CASSQVLFNTDTQYF. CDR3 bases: TGCGCCAGCAGCCAAGTCCTCTTTAACACAGATACGCAGTATTTT.

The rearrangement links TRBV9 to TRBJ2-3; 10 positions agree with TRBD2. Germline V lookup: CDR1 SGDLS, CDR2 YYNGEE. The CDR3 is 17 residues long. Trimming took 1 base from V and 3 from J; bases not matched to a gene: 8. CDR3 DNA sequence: TGTGCCAGCAGCGTATCAGGAGCGGGGGGGCATACAGATACGCAGTATTTT. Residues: CASSVSGAGGHTDTQYF.

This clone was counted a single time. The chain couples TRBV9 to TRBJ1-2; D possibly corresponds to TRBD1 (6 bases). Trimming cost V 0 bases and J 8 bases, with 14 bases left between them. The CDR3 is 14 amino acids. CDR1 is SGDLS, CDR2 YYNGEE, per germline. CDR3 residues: CASSVAPGAEGYTF. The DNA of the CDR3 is TGTGCCAGCAGCGTAGCGCCGGGGGCAGAAGGCTACACCTTC.

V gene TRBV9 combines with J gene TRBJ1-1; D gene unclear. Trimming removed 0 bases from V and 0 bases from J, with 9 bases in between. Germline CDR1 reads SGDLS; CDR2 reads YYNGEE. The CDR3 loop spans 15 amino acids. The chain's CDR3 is CASSVGAGMNTEAFF. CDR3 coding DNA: TGTGCCAGCAGCGTAGGGGCAGGAATGAACACTGAAGCTTTCTTT.

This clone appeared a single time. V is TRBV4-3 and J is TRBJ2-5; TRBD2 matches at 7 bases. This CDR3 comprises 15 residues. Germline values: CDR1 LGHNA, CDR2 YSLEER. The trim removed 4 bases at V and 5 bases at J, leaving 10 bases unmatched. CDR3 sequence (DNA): TGCGCCAGCAGCCCGACGGGCGGGAGTAAGGAGACCCAGTACTTC. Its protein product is CASSPTGGSKETQYF.

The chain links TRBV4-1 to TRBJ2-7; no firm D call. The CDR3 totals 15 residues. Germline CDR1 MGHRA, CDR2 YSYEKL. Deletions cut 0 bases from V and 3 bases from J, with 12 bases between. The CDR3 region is CASSQDSGSHYEQYF. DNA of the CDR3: TGCGCCAGCAGCCAAGATTCCGGCAGCCACTACGAGCAGTACTTC.

The CDR3 loop is CASNLQGGEAFF. CDR3 bases: TGTGCCAGCAACCTGCAAGGGGGGGAAGCTTTCTTT. V gene TRBV7-9 combines with J gene TRBJ1-1; a weak D match, TRBD1 (6 bases). The CDR3 is 12 amino acids. V lost 7 bases and J 8 bases, leaving 14 bases between the germline ends. Per the germline V gene, CDR1 is SEHNR and CDR2 is FQNEAQ (reference sequence).

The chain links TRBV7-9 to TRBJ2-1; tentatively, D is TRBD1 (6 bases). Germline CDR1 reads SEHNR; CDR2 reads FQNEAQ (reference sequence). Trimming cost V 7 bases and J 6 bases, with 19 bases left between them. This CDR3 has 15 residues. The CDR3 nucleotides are TGTGCCAGCACGAGCCAGGGGCTTTTTCGCAATGAGCAGTTCTTC. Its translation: CASTSQGLFRNEQFF.

The CDR3: CASSPEGTGMNEQFF. The CDR3 nucleotides are TGTGCCAGCAGCCCCGAGGGGACAGGGATGAATGAGCAGTTCTTC. The chain links TRBV9 to TRBJ2-1; the match to TRBD1 covers 9 bases. This CDR3 is built from 15 residues. Germline V lookup: CDR1 SGDLS, CDR2 YYNGEE. V dropped 4 bases and J dropped 7; count of bases not matched to a gene: 9.

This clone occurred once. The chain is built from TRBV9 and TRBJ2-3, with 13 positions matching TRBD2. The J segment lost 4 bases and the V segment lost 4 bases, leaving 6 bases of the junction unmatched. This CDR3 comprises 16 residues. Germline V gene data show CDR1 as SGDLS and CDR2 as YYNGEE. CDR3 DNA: TGTGCCAGCAGCTCGGGACTAGCGGGGATTTCAGATACGCAGTATTTT. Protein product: CASSSGLAGISDTQYF.

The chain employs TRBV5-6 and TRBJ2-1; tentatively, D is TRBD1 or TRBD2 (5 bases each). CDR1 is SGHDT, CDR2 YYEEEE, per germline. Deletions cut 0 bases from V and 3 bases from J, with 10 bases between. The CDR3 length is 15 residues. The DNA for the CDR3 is TGTGCCAGCAGCTTGGGGGCAGGGAGCTACAATGAGCAGTTCTTC. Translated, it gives CASSLGAGSYNEQFF.

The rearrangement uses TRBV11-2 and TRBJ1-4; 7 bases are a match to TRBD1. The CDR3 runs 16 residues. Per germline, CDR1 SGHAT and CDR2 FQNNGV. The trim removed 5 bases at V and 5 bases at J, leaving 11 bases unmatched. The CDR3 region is CASSLTGFKGNEKLFF. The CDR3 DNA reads TGTGCCAGCAGCCTGACAGGGTTTAAGGGGAATGAAAAACTGTTTTTT.

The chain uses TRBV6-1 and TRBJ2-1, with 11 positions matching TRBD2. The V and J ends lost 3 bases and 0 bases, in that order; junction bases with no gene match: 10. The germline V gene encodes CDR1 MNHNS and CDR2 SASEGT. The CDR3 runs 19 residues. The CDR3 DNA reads TGTGCCAGCAGTGATAGACTAGCGGGGTCGGGAAGCTCCTACAATGAGCAGTTCTTC. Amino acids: CASSDRLAGSGSSYNEQFF.

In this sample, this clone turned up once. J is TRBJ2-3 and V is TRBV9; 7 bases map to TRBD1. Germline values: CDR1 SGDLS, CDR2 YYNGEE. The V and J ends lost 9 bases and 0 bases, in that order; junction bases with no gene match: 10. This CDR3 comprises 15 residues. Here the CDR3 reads CATSYSGQSTDTQYF. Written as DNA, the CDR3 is TGTGCCACCTCCTACTCGGGACAGAGCACAGATACGCAGTATTTT.

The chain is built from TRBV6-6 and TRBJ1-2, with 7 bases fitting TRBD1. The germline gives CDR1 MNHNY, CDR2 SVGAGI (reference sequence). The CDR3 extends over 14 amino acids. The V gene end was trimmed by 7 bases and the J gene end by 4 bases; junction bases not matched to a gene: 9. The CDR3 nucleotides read TGTGCCAGCACTTTCTCCACAGGGGTCTATGGCTACACCTTC. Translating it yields CASTFSTGVYGYTF.